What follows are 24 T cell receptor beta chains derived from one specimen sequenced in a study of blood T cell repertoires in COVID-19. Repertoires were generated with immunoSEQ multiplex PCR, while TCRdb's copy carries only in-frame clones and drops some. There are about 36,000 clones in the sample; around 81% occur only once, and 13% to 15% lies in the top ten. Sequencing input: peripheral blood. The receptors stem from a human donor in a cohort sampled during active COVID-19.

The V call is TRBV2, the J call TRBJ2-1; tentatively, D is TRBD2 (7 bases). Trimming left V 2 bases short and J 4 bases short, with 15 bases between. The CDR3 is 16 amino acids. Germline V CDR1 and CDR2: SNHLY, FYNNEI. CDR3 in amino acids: CASSETRRGRYNEQFF. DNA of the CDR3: TGTGCCAGCAGTGAAACCCGGCGGGGGCGATACAATGAGCAGTTCTTC. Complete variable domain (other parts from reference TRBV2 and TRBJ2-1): EPEVTQTPSHQVTQMGQEVILRCVPISNHLYFYWYRQILGQKVEFLVSFYNNEISEKSEIFDDQFSVERPDGSNFTLKIRSTKLEDSAMYFCASSETRRGRYNEQFFGPGTRLTVL.

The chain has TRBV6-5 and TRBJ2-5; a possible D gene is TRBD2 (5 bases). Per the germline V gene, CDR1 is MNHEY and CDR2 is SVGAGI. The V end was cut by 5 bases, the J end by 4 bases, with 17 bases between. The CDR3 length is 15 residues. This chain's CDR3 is CASSRLSGGRETQYF. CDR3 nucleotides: TGTGCCAGCAGTCGTCTCAGCGGTGGGAGAGAGACCCAGTACTTC.

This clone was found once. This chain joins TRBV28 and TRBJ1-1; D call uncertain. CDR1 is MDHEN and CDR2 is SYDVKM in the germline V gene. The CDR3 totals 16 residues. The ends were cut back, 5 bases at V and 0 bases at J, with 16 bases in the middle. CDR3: CASSPPGGRMNTEAFF. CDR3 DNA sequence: TGTGCCAGCAGTCCGCCTGGAGGCCGAATGAACACTGAAGCTTTCTTT.

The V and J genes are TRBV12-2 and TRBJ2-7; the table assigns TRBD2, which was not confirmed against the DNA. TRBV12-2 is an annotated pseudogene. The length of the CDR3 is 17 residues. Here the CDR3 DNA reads TGTGCAAGTCGCTTAGAGGTCCTAGCGGGGAGGCCTGGGGAGCAGTACTTC. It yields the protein CASRLEVLAGRPGEQYF.

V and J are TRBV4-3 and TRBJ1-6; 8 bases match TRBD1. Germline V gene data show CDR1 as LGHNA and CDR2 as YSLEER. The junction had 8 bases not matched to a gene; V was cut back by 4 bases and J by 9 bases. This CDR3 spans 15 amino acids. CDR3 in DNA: TGCGCCAGCAGCCGGAGACAGGGGTTAGGTTCACCCCTCCACTTT. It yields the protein CASSRRQGLGSPLHF.

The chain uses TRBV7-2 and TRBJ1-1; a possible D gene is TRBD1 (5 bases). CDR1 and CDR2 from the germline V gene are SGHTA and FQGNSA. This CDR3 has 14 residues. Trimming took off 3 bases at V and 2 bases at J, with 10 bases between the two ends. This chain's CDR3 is CASSFVRANTEAFF. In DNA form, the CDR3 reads TGTGCCAGCAGCTTTGTCAGGGCTAACACTGAAGCTTTCTTT.

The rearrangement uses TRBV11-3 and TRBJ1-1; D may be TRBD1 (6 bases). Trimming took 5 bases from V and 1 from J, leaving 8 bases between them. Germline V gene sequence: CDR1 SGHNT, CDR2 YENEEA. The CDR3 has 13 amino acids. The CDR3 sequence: CASSQQGNTEAFF. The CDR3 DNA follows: TGTGCCAGCAGCCAACAGGGGAACACTGAAGCTTTCTTT. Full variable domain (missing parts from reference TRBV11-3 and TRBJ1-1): EAGVVQSPRYKIIEKKQPVAFWCNPISGHNTLYWYLQNLGQGPELLIRYENEEAVDDSQLPKDRFSAERLKGVDSTLKIQPAELGDSAVYLCASSQQGNTEAFFGQGTRLTVV.

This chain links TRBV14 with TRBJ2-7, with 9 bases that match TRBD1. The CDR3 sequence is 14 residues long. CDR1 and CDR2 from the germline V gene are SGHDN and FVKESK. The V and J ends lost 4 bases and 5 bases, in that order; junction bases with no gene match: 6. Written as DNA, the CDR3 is TGTGCCAGCAGCCGATTGACAGGGGGAAACGAGCAGTACTTC. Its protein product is CASSRLTGGNEQYF.

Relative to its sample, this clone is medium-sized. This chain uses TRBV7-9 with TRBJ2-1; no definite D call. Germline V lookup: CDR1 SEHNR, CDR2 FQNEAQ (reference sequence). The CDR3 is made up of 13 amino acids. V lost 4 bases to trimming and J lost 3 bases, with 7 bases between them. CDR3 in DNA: TGTGCCAGCAGCTCCTCTAGCTACAATGAGCAGTTCTTC. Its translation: CASSSSSYNEQFF.

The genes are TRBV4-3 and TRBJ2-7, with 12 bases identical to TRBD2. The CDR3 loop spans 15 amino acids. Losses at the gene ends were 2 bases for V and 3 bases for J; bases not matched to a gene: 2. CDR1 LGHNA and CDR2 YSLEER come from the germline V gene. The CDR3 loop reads CASSQTSGGFYEQYF. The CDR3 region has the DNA TGCGCCAGCAGCCAAACTAGCGGGGGGTTCTACGAGCAGTACTTC.

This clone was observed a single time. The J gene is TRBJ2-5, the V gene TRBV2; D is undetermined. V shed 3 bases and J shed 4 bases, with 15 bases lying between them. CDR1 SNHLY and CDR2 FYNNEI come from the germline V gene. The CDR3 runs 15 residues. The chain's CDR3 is CASSESSGQAETQYF. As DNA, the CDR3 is TGTGCCAGCAGTGAGAGTAGTGGGCAAGCAGAGACCCAGTACTTC.

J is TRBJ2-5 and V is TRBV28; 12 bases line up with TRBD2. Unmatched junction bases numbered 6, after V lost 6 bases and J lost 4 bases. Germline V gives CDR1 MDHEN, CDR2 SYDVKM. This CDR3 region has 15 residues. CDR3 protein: CASSRLAGGLETQYF. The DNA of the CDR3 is TGTGCCAGCAGCCGTCTAGCGGGGGGGTTAGAGACCCAGTACTTC. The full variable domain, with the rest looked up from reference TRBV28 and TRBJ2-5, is DVKVTQSSRYLVKRTGEKVFLECVQDMDHENMFWYRQDPGLGLRLIYFSYDVKMKEKGDIPEGYSVSREKKERFSLILESASTNQTSMYLCASSRLAGGLETQYFGPGTRLLVL.

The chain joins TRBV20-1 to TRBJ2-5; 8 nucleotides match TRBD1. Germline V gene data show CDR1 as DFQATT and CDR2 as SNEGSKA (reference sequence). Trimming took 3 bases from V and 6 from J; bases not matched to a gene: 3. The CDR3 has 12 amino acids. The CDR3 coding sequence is TGCAGTGCTAGTCAGGGGGCTAAGACCCAGTACTTC. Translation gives CSASQGAKTQYF.

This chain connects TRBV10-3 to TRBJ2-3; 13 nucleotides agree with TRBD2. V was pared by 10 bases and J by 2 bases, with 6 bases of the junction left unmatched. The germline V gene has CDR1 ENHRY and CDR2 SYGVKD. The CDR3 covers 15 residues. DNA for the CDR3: TGTGCCACCCGACTAGCGGGGGGACTCACAGATACGCAGTATTTT. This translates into CATRLAGGLTDTQYF.

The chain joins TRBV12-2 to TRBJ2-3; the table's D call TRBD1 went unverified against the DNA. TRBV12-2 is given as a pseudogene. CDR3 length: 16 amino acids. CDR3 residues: CASRTITGVWTDTQYF. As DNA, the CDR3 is TGTGCAAGTCGGACAATCACAGGGGTCTGGACAGATACGCAGTATTTT.

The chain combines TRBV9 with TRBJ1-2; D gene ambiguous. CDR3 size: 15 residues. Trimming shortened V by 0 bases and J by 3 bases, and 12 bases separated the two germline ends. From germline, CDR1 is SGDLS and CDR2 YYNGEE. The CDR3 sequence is CASSVGIAMDYGYTF. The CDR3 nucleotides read TGTGCCAGCAGCGTAGGAATCGCTATGGACTATGGCTACACCTTC.

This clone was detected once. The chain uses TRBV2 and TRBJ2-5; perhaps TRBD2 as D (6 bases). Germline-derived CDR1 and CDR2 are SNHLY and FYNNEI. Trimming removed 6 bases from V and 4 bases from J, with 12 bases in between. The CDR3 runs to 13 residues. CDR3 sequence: CASRTEGRETQYF. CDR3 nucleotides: TGTGCCAGCAGGACGGAGGGAAGAGAGACCCAGTACTTC.

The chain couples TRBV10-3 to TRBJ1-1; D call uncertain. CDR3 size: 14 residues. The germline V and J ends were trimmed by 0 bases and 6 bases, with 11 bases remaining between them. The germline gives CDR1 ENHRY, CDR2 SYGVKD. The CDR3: CAISESGGVAEAFF. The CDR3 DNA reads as TGTGCCATCAGTGAGTCGGGAGGCGTTGCTGAAGCTTTCTTT.

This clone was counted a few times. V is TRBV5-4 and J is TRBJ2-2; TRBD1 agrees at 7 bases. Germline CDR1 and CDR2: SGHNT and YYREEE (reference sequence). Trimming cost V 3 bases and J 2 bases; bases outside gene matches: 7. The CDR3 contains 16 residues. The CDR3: CASSSPGQKNTGELFF. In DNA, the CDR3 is TGTGCCAGCAGCTCCCCGGGACAGAAAAACACCGGGGAGCTGTTTTTT.

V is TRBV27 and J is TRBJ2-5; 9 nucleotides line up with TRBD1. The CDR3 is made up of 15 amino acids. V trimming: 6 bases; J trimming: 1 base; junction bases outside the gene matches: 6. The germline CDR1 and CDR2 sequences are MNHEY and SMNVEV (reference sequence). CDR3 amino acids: CASRPGDRAQETQYF. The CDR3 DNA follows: TGTGCCAGCAGACCAGGGGACAGGGCCCAAGAGACCCAGTACTTC.

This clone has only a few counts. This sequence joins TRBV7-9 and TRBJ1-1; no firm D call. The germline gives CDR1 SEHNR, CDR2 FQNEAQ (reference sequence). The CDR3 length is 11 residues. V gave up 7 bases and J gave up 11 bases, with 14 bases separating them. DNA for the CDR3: TGTGCCAGCACCGCCCGTCAGTTGGCTTTCTTT. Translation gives CASTARQLAFF.

The CDR3 here is CASSPGQARYEQYF. The CDR3 DNA follows: TGTGCCAGCTCACCTGGACAGGCCCGCTACGAGCAGTACTTC. The rearrangement joins TRBV18 to TRBJ2-7, with 7 bases that match TRBD1. V lost 3 bases, J lost 3 bases, and 5 bases stayed unmatched. The germline CDR1 and CDR2 sequences are KGHSH and LQKENI. The CDR3 runs to 14 residues.

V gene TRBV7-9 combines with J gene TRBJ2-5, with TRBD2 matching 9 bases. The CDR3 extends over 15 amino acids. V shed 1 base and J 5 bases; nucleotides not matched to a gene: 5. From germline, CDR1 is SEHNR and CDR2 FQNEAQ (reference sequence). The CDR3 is CASSLERGAGETQYF. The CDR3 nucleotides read TGTGCCAGCAGCTTAGAGCGGGGGGCAGGGGAGACCCAGTACTTC.

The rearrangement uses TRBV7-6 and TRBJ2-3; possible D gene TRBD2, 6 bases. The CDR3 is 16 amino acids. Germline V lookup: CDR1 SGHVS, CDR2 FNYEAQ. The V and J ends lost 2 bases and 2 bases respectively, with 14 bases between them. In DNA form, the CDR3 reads TGTGCCAGCAGCTTATCGGTGGCGGGGTTCACAGATACGCAGTATTTT. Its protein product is CASSLSVAGFTDTQYF.